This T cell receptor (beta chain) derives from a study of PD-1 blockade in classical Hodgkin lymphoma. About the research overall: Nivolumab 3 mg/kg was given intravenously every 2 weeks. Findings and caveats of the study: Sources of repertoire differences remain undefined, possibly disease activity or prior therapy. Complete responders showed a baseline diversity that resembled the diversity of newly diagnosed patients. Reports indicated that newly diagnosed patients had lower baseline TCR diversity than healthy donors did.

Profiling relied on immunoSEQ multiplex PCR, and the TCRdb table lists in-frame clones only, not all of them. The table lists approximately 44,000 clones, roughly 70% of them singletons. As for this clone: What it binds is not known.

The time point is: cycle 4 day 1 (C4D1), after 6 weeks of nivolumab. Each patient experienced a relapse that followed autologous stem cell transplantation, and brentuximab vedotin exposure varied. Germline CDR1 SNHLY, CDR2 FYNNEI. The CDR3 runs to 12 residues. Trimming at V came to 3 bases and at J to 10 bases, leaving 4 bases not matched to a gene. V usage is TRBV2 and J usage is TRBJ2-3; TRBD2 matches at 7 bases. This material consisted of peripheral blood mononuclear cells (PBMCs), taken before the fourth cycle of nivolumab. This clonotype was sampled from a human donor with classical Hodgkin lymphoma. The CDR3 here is CASSETSMAQYF. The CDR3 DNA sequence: TGTGCCAGCAGTGAGACTAGCATGGCGCAGTATTTT.